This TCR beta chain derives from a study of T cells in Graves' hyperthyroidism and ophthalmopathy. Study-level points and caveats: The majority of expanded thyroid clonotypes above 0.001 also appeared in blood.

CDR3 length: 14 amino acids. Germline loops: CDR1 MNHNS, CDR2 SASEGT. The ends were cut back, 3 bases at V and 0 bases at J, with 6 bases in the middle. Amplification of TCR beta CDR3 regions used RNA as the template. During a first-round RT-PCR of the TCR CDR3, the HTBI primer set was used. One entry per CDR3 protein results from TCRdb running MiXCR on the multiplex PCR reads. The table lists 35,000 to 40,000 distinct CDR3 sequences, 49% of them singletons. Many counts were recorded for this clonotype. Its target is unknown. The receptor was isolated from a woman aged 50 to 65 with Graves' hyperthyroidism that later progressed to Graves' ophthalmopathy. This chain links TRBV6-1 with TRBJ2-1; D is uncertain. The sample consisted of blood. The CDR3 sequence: CASSDGISYNEQFF. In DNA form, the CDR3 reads TGTGCCAGCAGTGACGGAATCTCCTACAATGAGCAGTTCTTC.